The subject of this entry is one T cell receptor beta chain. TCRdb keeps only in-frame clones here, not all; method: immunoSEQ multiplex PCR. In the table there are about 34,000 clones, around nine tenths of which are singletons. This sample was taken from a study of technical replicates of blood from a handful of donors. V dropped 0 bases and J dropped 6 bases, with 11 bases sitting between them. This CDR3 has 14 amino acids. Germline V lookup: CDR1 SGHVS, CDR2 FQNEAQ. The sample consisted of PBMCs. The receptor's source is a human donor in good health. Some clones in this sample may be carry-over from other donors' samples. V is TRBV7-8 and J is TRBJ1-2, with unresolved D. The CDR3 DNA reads TGTGCCAGCAGCTTAGCGCTCCGGGTAGATGGCTACACCTTC. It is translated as CASSLALRVDGYTF.